This T cell receptor (beta chain) was sequenced in a study of blood T cell repertoires in COVID-19 (TCRdb year 2020). Some background on the complete study: Collaborator samples came from the United States, Italy and Spain and covered acute and convalescent phases of COVID-19. The material from the prospective study consisted of cDNA or gDNA derived from T cells, B-cell-depleted T cells, or PBMCs. Deeply sampled blood TCRbeta repertoires from subjects exposed to, actively infected with, or recovered from COVID-19 were included in the dataset. The repertoires were released in a freely available public database meant as a resource for research on the immune response to SARS-CoV-2. Samples came from the ongoing ImmuneRACE study (first 160 participants) plus 1,254 subjects from 6 global collaborators. The sample metadata nearly always contained a de-identified subject ID, COVID-19 status, age in years and sex. Where available, HLA class I and class II types were obtained from metadata supplied by the sample provider rather than from assay-based typing.

Here is what the overall study found, with its caveats: Clinical and demographic metadata were provided uncurated, with the amount varying by source and participant.

From V the trimming removes 4 bases and from J it removes 5 bases, while the gene matches leave 8 bases of the junction unaccounted for. The germline V gene provides CDR1 SGHRS and CDR2 YFSETQ. The CDR3 runs 16 amino acids, cysteine and phenylalanine included. Only the CDR3 DNA is retained, 48 bases long and in frame from the first base. On this clone itself: Its antigen is not yet known. No base quality values were provided; no much bigger clone lies one nucleotide off.

TCRbeta CDR3 regions were amplified from genomic DNA using the immunoSEQ Assay, a bias-controlled multiplex PCR. In the original analysis: The number of nucleated cells in each sample was estimated by amplification of reference gene primers within the assay. To quantify the absolute abundance of each unique TCRbeta CDR3 rearrangement, sequence reads were collapsed and filtered. For each sample, productive Simpson clonality was calculated as the square root of Simpson's diversity index across productive rearrangements. TCRdb provides this immuneACCESS table in a form limited to in-frame rearrangements. Some clones are lacking; in checked studies, under half of them reflect an unresolved V gene, and why the rest are absent is not known. V, J and clone size were drawn from that table, and D and trimming were deduced from the DNA. Counted in this sample were about 310,000 clones; around 87% of them appeared once. Of the sample, 1% is held by the ten largest clones.

Each collaborating institution followed its own protocols to collect whole blood in K2EDTA tubes. For TCRbeta analysis, collaborators shipped samples in one of three forms: frozen whole blood, isolated PBMCs, or DNA extracted from either of those sample types. Sequenced input: peripheral blood. This sequence uses TRBV5-1 and TRBJ2-2, with TRBD2 matching 10 junction bases. This receptor was taken from a man between 50 and 59 years old with active or convalescent COVID-19. The bases are TGCGCCAGCAGCGTCGCTAGCGGGAGACTTACCGGGGAGCTGTTTTTT. Translation gives CASSVASGRLTGELFF.